The entry that follows covers one TCR beta chain sequence. Distinct nucleotide sequences in the sample also encode this CDR3. The sample belongs to a study of OX40 agonist ivuxolimab in advanced cancers. With 0 bases removed from V and 6 bases from J, the gap between germline ends came to 7 bases. In germline, CDR1 is GTSNPN, CDR2 SVGIG (reference sequence). CDR3 size: 12 residues. The protocol was immunoSEQ multiplex PCR, while the TCRdb copy is restricted to in-frame clones and leaves out a portion. The data contain roughly 56,000 clones, about 88% of them singletons. The TCR originated in an adult with an advanced solid tumor such as melanoma, head and neck, liver or kidney cancer. The material was CD4+ or CD8+ T cells sorted from blood, obtained in a trial of the OX40 agonist ivuxolimab. V and J are TRBV30 and TRBJ2-3; tentatively, D is TRBD2 (5 bases). The CDR3 bases are TGTGCCTGGAGTGTAGGCGGGGATACGCAGTATTTT. Protein: CAWSVGGDTQYF.